These 8 T cell receptor beta chains were sequenced from one sample in a study of hypomethylating agent response in myelodysplastic syndrome. Generated by immunoSEQ multiplex PCR, the TCRdb table keeps only in-frame clones and is missing some. The sample comprises 4,000 to 5,500 clones, 75% to 85% of which are singletons, and 16% rests with the top ten. Source: bone marrow, taken before or after starting hypomethylating agent treatment for myelodysplastic syndrome (not recorded which). The receptors here all came from a human donor with myelodysplastic syndrome.

This rearrangement joins TRBV27 to TRBJ2-7, with 8 bases that match TRBD1. In germline, CDR1 is MNHEY, CDR2 SMNVEV (reference sequence). V shed 1 base, J shed 3 bases, and the junction held 5 bases outside the gene matches. The CDR3 loop spans 15 amino acids. CDR3 residues: CASSLFTGGNYEQYF. CDR3 nucleotide sequence: TGTGCCAGCAGTTTATTTACAGGGGGTAACTACGAGCAGTACTTC.

This chain uses TRBV5-6 with TRBJ1-1, with no clear D. The CDR3 is 15 amino acids. Germline V lookup: CDR1 SGHDT, CDR2 YYEEEE. The V and J ends lost 4 bases and 1 base respectively, with 14 bases between them. CDR3 DNA sequence: TGTGCCAGCAGCATCAAGGAAAGATCGAACACTGAAGCTTTCTTT. Its protein product is CASSIKERSNTEAFF. Based on the CDR3 plus reference TRBV5-6 and TRBJ1-1, the full variable domain is DAGVTQSPTHLIKTRGQQVTLRCSPKSGHDTVSWYQQALGQGPQFIFQYYEEEERQRGNFPDRFSGHQFPNYSSELNVNALLLGDSALYLCASSIKERSNTEAFFGQGTRLTVV.

The V call is TRBV18, the J call TRBJ2-1; the D is unclear. Trimming took 1 base from V and 8 from J, leaving 12 bases between them. Germline V gene lookup returns CDR1 KGHSH and CDR2 LQKENI. CDR3 size: 14 residues. The CDR3 region has the DNA TGTGCCAGCTCACCACAGGCGTTGGATGATGAGCAGTTCTTC. This sequence encodes CASSPQALDDEQFF.

The CDR3 DNA reads as TGTGCCAGCAGTGCGGAGGGTTCCTATAATTCACCCCTCCACTTT. Its translation is CASSAEGSYNSPLHF. The chain has TRBV6-4 and TRBJ1-6; D not certain. V shed 4 bases and J shed 1 base, with 8 bases lying between them. Per the germline V gene, CDR1 is MRHNA and CDR2 is SNTAGT. CDR3 length: 15 residues.

The chain joins TRBV4-1 to TRBJ1-4; D is unresolved. V was cut by 4 bases and J by 4 bases, with 10 bases left in between. CDR3 length: 14 residues. The germline CDR1 and CDR2 sequences are MGHRA and YSYEKL. CDR3: CASSPAEGNEKLFF. The CDR3, as DNA: TGCGCCAGCAGCCCCGCGGAGGGTAATGAAAAACTGTTTTTT.

V usage is TRBV6-1 and J usage is TRBJ2-7, with D perhaps TRBD2 (7 bases). Germline values: CDR1 MNHNS, CDR2 SASEGT. Between the trimmed V and J ends, which lost 2 bases and 2 bases, there was a span of 13 bases. The CDR3 is 15 amino acids. CDR3 sequence (DNA): TGTGCCAGCAGTGAAAGTGGGGGGGGCCCCTACGAGCAGTACTTC. This sequence encodes CASSESGGGPYEQYF.

This clone has just a few counts. The CDR3 sequence is CASSQLGPANYGYTF. Written as DNA, the CDR3 is TGTGCCAGCAGCCAGCTCGGACCGGCCAACTATGGCTACACCTTC. The chain combines TRBV14 with TRBJ1-2; no reliable D call. The CDR3 runs to 15 residues. CDR1 and CDR2 (germline): SGHDN, FVKESK. V lost 3 bases to trimming and J lost 2 bases, with 13 bases between them.

The chain combines TRBV6-5 with TRBJ2-7; the D gene is possibly TRBD2 (6 bases). This CDR3 is built from 13 residues. V was trimmed by 4 bases and J by 1 base, leaving 8 bases between them. CDR1 and CDR2 from the germline V gene are MNHEY and SVGAGI. The CDR3 protein is CASSWGESYEQYF. The CDR3 DNA is TGTGCCAGCAGTTGGGGGGAGTCCTACGAGCAGTACTTC.